This T cell receptor (beta chain) was identified during a study of OX40 agonist ivuxolimab in advanced cancers. The CDR3 contains 16 residues. Germline V gives CDR1 ENHRY, CDR2 SYGVKD. V was clipped by 2 bases and J by 2 bases; unmatched bases: 3. Sequencing used immunoSEQ multiplex PCR; TCRdb keeps in-frame clones, though not all of them. The repertoire includes some 9,300 clones, 60% to 80% of them detected once, and 46% sits in the top ten. The chain has TRBV10-3 and TRBJ2-3; TRBD2 matches 11 bases. The input for sequencing was CD4+ or CD8+ T cells sorted from blood, taken in a trial of the OX40 agonist ivuxolimab. This receptor was taken from an adult with an advanced solid tumor such as melanoma, head and neck, liver or kidney cancer. CDR3 amino acids: CAISELAGGTTDTQYF. The CDR3 region has the DNA TGTGCCATCAGTGAGCTAGCGGGGGGTACCACAGATACGCAGTATTTT.